This section outlines one T cell receptor beta chain sequence together with its context. Its specificity is unknown. CDR3 length: 17 residues. The germline CDR1 and CDR2 sequences are SGHTA and FQGNSA. The V gene lost 5 bases and the J gene lost 5 bases, with 19 bases spanning the gap. The sample originates from a study of high-grade serous ovarian cancer treatment subgroups. Study-level information: Samples averaged roughly 14,000 reads and about 7,100 unique TCR beta rearrangements.

Study-wide results and caveats: Repertoire analysis covered CDR3 alone, not CDR1 or CDR2. Tumors within one patient showed repertoire similarity of roughly 0.11 to 0.8. Without spatial data, bulk sequencing limits insight into HGSC tumor diversity.

Method: immunoSEQ multiplex PCR; TCRdb's copy keeps in-frame clones and lacks some. Of about 4,000 clones listed, about 67% were seen once; the top ten hold 9.5% to 15%. The tumor samples were collected prior to definitive surgery or chemotherapy. The origin of this receptor is a human donor with high-grade serous ovarian cancer. The sample taken for sequencing was tumor tissue. The gene calls are TRBV7-2 and TRBJ1-6, with D hard to call. CDR3 nucleotides: TGTGCCAGCAGCCCTTCGCCCCAGGCCCGTCATAATTCACCCCTCCACTTT. Translated: CASSPSPQARHNSPLHF.